What follows is one TCR beta chain and its context. A few counts support this clone. Its binding antigen is unknown. One base away there is no much larger clone; base qualities are not given. The entire amount of isolated RNA was reverse transcribed using the High Capacity cDNA Reverse Transcription Kit, so the sequenced TCRB transcripts were expressed ones. Naive, central memory and regulatory T cell samples underwent deep immunoSEQ sequencing, averaging approximately 3.5 million total reads per sample. Sorted cells were lysed in RLT buffer and RNA was extracted with DNase-treated RNeasy Micro or Mini kits, depending on cell number. Each cell subset was processed on its own to prevent cross-contamination, while patient and healthy donor samples were processed together. Using the immunoSEQ multiplex PCR, TCRB sequences were amplified from cDNA into 87-bp fragments spanning the CDR3 region. The amplicons were sequenced using the Illumina HiSeq platform. Concerning the study's data processing: Synthetic template baselines were used to correct PCR bias computationally, reads within Hamming distance 2 were collapsed together, and singletons that could not be merged were discarded. Reads were aligned to IMGT to assign V, D and J genes, CDR3 length, and insertions or deletions at six rearrangement sites. Within each subset, clonotype counts were normalized to the number of sorted cells before true diversity and Gini coefficients were calculated with the tcR R package. Repertoire sharing was quantified using the overlap coefficient calculated on TCRB nucleotide sequences. Out-of-frame TCRB sequences from naive cells were analyzed as a proxy for the pre-selection repertoire. TCRdb took over this immuneACCESS table, retaining in-frame rearrangements with V and J assigned. Such tables are incomplete; in checked studies, under half of the missing clones stem from an unresolved V gene, and the remainder is unexplained. D and trimming come from the DNA, and the V and J calls and clone size come from that table. Here the sample has 900,000 or so clones; 15% to 20% occur a single time. Together, the top ten hold about 0.02% of the sample.

CDR3 length: 15 amino acids, cysteine to phenylalanine. The DNA shown is the 45-base CDR3, in frame from base 1. V trim: 5 bases; J trim: 0 bases; unmatched bases: 5. The germline V gene provides CDR1 ENHRY and CDR2 SYGVKD. The sample belongs to a study of beta chain features in type 1 diabetes (dated by TCRdb to the late 2010s). Concerning the study at large: Mean age, gender distribution, total cell number and subset yield were not different between patients and healthy donors. A total of roughly 100 million sorted cells were examined across all samples, and the number of cells per subset was strongly correlated with RNA yield. The study compared TCRB repertoires of sorted circulating CD4+ T cell subsets between recently diagnosed type 1 diabetes patients and matched healthy donors. Regulatory and stem cell-like memory subsets were isolated from only 8 patients and roughly 8 healthy donors, whereas naive and central memory subsets came from all 30 or so donors. The full study reports these points: Because the HLA sub-analyses included only small numbers of individuals, any influence of HLA type on TCRB rearrangement was left unresolved. In all four CD4+ subsets, TCRB CDR3 length was moderately but significantly shorter in type 1 diabetes patients. Fewer insertions and more nucleotide deletions at VDJ recombination sites were observed in patients with type 1 diabetes, implying thymic rearrangement abnormalities. Sequencing cDNA rather than genomic DNA could over-represent highly expressing activated cells, although activation and CD3 levels did not differ between groups. Naive, central memory and regulatory TCRB repertoires appeared to be more similar among patients than among healthy donors. Shorter templates might be favored by PCR, yet because patient and control samples were amplified and corrected together, any such skew would affect both groups equally.

Each donor gave one peripheral blood draw, around 100 mL on average, collected into heparinised tubes. Using a panel that included CD45RO, CCR7, CD25, CD127, CD95 and CD27, naive, central memory, regulatory and stem cell-like memory CD4+ T cells were sorted on a BD FACSAria II. Purity was above 95% for every sorted population. PBMCs were isolated immediately by Lymphoprep density gradient centrifugation and stained directly without culture. So that batch effects would be minimized, each experiment stained and sorted samples in pairs, pairing one healthy donor with one patient. The TCR comes from a woman in her late teens or twenties in good health. Sample: naive CD4+ T cells from blood. The sample's cell subset or site label, decoded: true naive CD4+ T cells. The sequence links TRBV10-3 to TRBJ2-3; 7 bases in between match TRBD1. The CDR3 here reads CAISIGQASTDTQYF. The DNA sequence is as follows: TGTGCCATCAGTATAGGACAGGCTAGCACAGATACGCAGTATTTT.